These 12 T cell receptor beta chains were all obtained from the same sample, sequenced in a study of cytomegalovirus exposure and HLA in healthy donors. The PCR made use of 60 Vbeta and 13 Jbeta primers. Libraries were prepared by immunoSEQ multiplex PCR; TCRdb keeps only in-frame clonotypes and omits some of them. The sample carries fewer than 130,000 clones, about 74% recorded once. Sample: PBMCs. The receptors derive from a female donor in good health and CMV-seropositive.

The chain employs TRBV13 and TRBJ2-7; possibly TRBD2 for D (5 bases). The CDR3 spans 14 residues. Germline CDR1 is PRHDT and CDR2 is FYEKMQ (reference sequence). V was clipped by 1 base and J by 11 bases, with 18 bases between them. CDR3 bases: TGTGCCAGCAGCTTAGTCACTGAAGGACTGATGGAGTACTTC. Its translation is CASSLVTEGLMEYF. The full variable domain, with the rest looked up from reference TRBV13 and TRBJ2-7, is AAGVIQSPRHLIKEKRETATLKCYPIPRHDTVYWYQQGPGQDPQFLISFYEKMQSDKGSIPDRFSAQQFSDYHSELNMSSLELGDSALYFCASSLVTEGLMEYFGPGTRLTVT.

The V call is TRBV7-2, the J call TRBJ2-3; possibly TRBD1 for D (7 bases). Germline loops: CDR1 SGHTA, CDR2 FQGNSA. Trimming removed 3 bases at V and 4 bases at J, with 11 bases between. The CDR3 spans 14 residues. CDR3 DNA sequence: TGTGCCAGCAGCTTCAGGGGGAGGTCAGATACGCAGTATTTT. Translated, it gives CASSFRGRSDTQYF.

The chain employs TRBV25-1 and TRBJ1-4; D might be TRBD1 (5 bases). The germline V and J ends were trimmed by 8 bases and 9 bases, with 16 bases remaining between them. The CDR3 contains 13 residues. Germline loops: CDR1 MGHDK, CDR2 SYGVNS. This CDR3 is CASSTGREKKLFF. The CDR3 nucleotides are TGTGCCAGCTCTACAGGAAGGGAAAAAAAACTGTTTTTT.

This chain joins TRBV2 and TRBJ1-2; D call uncertain. There are 12 residues in the CDR3. Deletions cut 7 bases from V and 12 bases from J, with 18 bases between. Germline-derived CDR1 and CDR2 are SNHLY and FYNNEI. CDR3 protein: CASTSTRRAHTF. The CDR3 coding sequence is TGTGCCAGCACTTCGACCCGGAGGGCCCACACCTTC.

This clone is a singleton in its sample. The chain uses TRBV7-9 and TRBJ1-5; D gene ambiguous. V was clipped by 1 base and J by 5 bases, with 3 bases between them. The CDR3 has 12 amino acids. The germline CDR1 and CDR2 sequences are SEHNR and FQNEAQ (reference sequence). CDR3 amino acids: CASSLGDQPQHF. The CDR3 DNA follows: TGTGCCAGCAGCTTAGGCGATCAGCCCCAGCATTTT. Based on the CDR3 plus reference TRBV7-9 and TRBJ1-5, the full variable domain is DTGVSQNPRHKITKRGQNVTFRCDPISEHNRLYWYRQTLGQGPEFLTYFQNEAQLEKSRLLSDRFSAERPKGSFSTLEIQRTEQGDSAMYLCASSLGDQPQHFGDGTRLSIL.

This clone occurred a few times. The V and J genes are TRBV6-5 and TRBJ2-1; 7 bases map to TRBD2. The CDR3 runs to 15 residues. Trimming took 6 bases from V and 8 from J; bases not matched to a gene: 13. CDR1 is MNHEY, CDR2 SVGAGI, per germline. The CDR3: CASRKAGTGRDEQFF. In nucleotides, the CDR3 is TGTGCCAGCAGAAAAGCGGGAACGGGTCGGGATGAGCAGTTCTTC.

The V and J genes are TRBV27 and TRBJ1-2; D is unclear. CDR3 length equals 13 residues. Germline assignment: CDR1 MNHEY and CDR2 SMNVEV (reference sequence). V was trimmed by 3 bases and J by 4 bases, leaving 9 bases between them. Written as DNA, the CDR3 is TGTGCCAGCAGTTTGGTAGAGGGCTATGGCTACACCTTC. Its protein is CASSLVEGYGYTF.

This clone has just one count. V gene TRBV5-1 combines with J gene TRBJ1-2; no clear D. V lost 4 bases and J lost 0, with 10 bases in between. This CDR3 is built from 14 residues. Germline V gene data show CDR1 as SGHRS and CDR2 as YFSETQ. CDR3 loop: CASSGEGTNYGYTF. CDR3 coding DNA: TGCGCCAGCAGCGGGGAGGGAACTAACTATGGCTACACCTTC.

The V and J genes are TRBV4-3 and TRBJ2-2; 8 bases are a match to TRBD2. V was clipped by 1 base and J by 8 bases; unmatched bases: 6. The CDR3 runs 15 residues. Looked up from germline, CDR1 is LGHNA and CDR2 is YSLEER. CDR3 residues: CASSQAGGARGELFF. In nucleotides, the CDR3 is TGCGCCAGCAGCCAAGCGGGGGGGGCCCGTGGGGAGCTGTTTTTT.

This chain connects TRBV4-3 to TRBJ1-6; 9 nucleotides agree with TRBD1. V shed 2 bases and J 7 bases; nucleotides not matched to a gene: 3. Germline V gene sequence: CDR1 LGHNA, CDR2 YSLEER. This CDR3 comprises 15 residues. This chain's CDR3 is CASSQSGQGNSPLHF. In DNA form, the CDR3 reads TGCGCCAGCAGCCAATCGGGACAGGGCAATTCACCCCTCCACTTT.

The chain is built from TRBV4-1 and TRBJ1-4; D not certain. Deletions cut 1 base from V and 8 bases from J, with 14 bases between. Germline V gene data show CDR1 as MGHRA and CDR2 as YSYEKL. This CDR3 is built from 15 residues. Here the CDR3 DNA reads TGCGCCAGCAGCCAAGGTAATGGCGGAGTGGAAAAACTGTTTTTT. Translating it yields CASSQGNGGVEKLFF.

The chain links TRBV2 to TRBJ2-1, with TRBD1 matching over 7 bases. This CDR3 comprises 15 residues. CDR1 SNHLY and CDR2 FYNNEI come from the germline V gene. V gave up 7 bases and J gave up 6 bases; unmatched junction bases: 12. The CDR3 DNA reads TGTGCCAGCACCCAAGAGGGGGCGGGTAGCAATGAGCAGTTCTTC. As protein: CASTQEGAGSNEQFF.